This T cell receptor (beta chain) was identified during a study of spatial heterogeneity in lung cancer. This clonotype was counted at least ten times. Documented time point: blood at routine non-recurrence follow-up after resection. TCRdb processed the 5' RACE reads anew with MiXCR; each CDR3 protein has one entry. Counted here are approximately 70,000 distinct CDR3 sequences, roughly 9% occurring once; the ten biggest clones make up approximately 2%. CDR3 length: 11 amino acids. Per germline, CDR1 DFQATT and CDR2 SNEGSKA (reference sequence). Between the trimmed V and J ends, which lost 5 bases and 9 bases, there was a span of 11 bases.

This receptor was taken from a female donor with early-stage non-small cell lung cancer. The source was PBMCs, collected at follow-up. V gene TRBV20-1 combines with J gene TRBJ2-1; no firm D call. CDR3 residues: CSALIYSEQFF. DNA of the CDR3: TGCAGTGCTCTTATATATAGTGAGCAGTTCTTC.